Shown below are 5 T cell receptor beta chains from a single sample sequenced in a study of blood T cells in healthy people across ages. A second PCR of 7 to 11 cycles used a sample-barcoded 5' primer and a J-beta primer mix. TCRdb reprocessed the 5' RACE reads via MiXCR and lists one record per CDR3 protein. The data contain hundreds of thousands of distinct CDR3 sequences, about 30% of them singletons. The source material was blood. The receptors were gathered from a woman aged 80 or over in good health.

On this clonotype itself: This sequence may be a read error, since a much larger clone differs from it by one base. This chain uses TRBV5-1 with TRBJ1-1; D ambiguous. The V end lost 1 base, the J end lost 4 bases, and 5 bases lay between the germline ends. Germline CDR1 SGHRS, CDR2 YFSETQ. The CDR3 is 12 amino acids. CDR3 DNA: TGCGCCAGCAGCTTGTACCCCACTGAAGCTTTCTTT. It is translated as CASSLYPTEAFF.

This clonotype was seen more than once but under ten times. V gene TRBV27 combines with J gene TRBJ2-7, with 8 bases identical to TRBD1. Unmatched junction bases numbered 5, after V lost 0 bases and J lost 7 bases. CDR3 length: 14 residues. Germline lookup yields CDR1 MNHEY and CDR2 SMNVEV (reference sequence). The CDR3 protein is CASSLSDRGGEQYF. The CDR3 DNA sequence: TGTGCCAGCAGTTTATCCGACAGGGGCGGGGAGCAGTACTTC.

This clonotype turned up a few times. The V call is TRBV6-1, the J call TRBJ2-1, with 8 positions matching TRBD1. The CDR3 runs to 16 residues. The germline gives CDR1 MNHNS, CDR2 SASEGT. V trimming: 2 bases; J trimming: 7 bases; junction bases outside the gene matches: 10. CDR3 residues: CASSESRVQGVNEQFF. Written as DNA, the CDR3 is TGTGCCAGCAGTGAATCTAGAGTACAGGGGGTAAATGAGCAGTTCTTC.

The CDR3: CASSLSGGIWDTIYF. CDR3 nucleotides: TGTGCCAGCAGTTTATCGGGGGGGATTTGGGACACCATATATTTT. The rearrangement uses TRBV27 and TRBJ1-3; tentative D call: TRBD1 (5 bases). Germline lookup yields CDR1 MNHEY and CDR2 SMNVEV (reference sequence). The CDR3 loop spans 15 amino acids. Trimming left V 0 bases short and J 8 bases short, with 14 bases between.

This clonotype was recorded many times. V and J are TRBV7-9 and TRBJ2-1, with D uncertain. This CDR3 comprises 10 residues. The V end was cut by 5 bases, the J end by 10 bases, with 6 bases between. CDR1 and CDR2 from the germline V gene are SEHNR and FQNEAQ (reference sequence). This CDR3 is CASSKMEQFF. Here the CDR3 DNA reads TGTGCCAGCAGCAAGATGGAGCAGTTCTTC.